These 2 T cell receptor beta chains originate from one sample sequenced in a study of Graves' ophthalmopathy and Graves' hyperthyroidism. As the template, RNA transcripts were used to amplify TCR beta CDR3 regions. HTBI-primed first-round RT-PCR preceded second-round multiplex PCR. A single record per CDR3 protein comes from TCRdb applying MiXCR to the multiplex PCR reads. The sample carries hundreds of thousands of distinct CDR3 sequences, approximately 14% recorded once. Sequences were obtained from blood. The receptors stem from a woman in her 30s with Graves' ophthalmopathy.

This clonotype was seen repeatedly, ten times or more. The V gene is TRBV6-1, the J gene TRBJ1-2; D unclear. This CDR3 contains 14 residues. The V gene lost 0 bases and the J gene lost 8 bases, with 13 bases spanning the gap. Germline V CDR1 and CDR2: MNHNS, SASEGT. The CDR3 DNA reads TGTGCCAGCAGTGAAGCTCCGAGATCGGGAGGCTACACCTTC. Amino acids: CASSEAPRSGGYTF.

In its sample, this clonotype was seen many times. A much bigger clone sits one base away, suggesting this may be a read error. The V call is TRBV6-1, the J call TRBJ2-5; 7 nucleotides match TRBD2. The V gene's germline CDR1 is MNHNS and CDR2 SASEGT. The CDR3 extends over 13 amino acids. The CDR3 loop is CASSRDYQETKYF. For the CDR3, the DNA is TGTGCCAGCAGTAGGGACTATCAAGAGACCAAGTACTTC.